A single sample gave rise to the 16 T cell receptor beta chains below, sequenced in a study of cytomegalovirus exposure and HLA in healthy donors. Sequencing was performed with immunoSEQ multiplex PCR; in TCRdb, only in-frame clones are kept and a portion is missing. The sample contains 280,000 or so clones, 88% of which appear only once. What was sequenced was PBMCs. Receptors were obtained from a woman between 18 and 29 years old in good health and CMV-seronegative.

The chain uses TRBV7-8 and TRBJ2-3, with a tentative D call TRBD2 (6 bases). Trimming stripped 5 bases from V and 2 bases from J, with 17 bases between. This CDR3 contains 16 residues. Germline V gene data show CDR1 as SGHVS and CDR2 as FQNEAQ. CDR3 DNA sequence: TGTGCCAGCAGCGGTGCCGAGACTAGATCCACAGATACGCAGTATTTT. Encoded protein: CASSGAETRSTDTQYF.

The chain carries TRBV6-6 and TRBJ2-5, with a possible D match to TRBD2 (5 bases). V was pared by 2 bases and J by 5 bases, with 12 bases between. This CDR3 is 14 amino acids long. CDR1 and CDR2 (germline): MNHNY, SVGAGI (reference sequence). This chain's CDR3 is CASSYGPPGETQYF. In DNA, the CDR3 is TGTGCCAGCAGTTACGGGCCCCCGGGGGAGACCCAGTACTTC.

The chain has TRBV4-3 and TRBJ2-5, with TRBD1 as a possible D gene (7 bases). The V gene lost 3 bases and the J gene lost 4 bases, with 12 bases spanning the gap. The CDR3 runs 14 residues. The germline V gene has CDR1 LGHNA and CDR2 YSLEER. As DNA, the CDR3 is TGCGCCAGCAGCCAGCAGGGGGGCCGAGAGACCCAGTACTTC. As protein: CASSQQGGRETQYF.

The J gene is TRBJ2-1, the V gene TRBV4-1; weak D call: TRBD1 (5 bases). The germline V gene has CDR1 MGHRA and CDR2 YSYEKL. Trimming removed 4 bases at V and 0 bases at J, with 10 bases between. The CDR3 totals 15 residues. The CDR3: CASSPDSGSYNEQFF. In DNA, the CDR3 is TGCGCCAGCAGCCCCGACAGTGGCTCCTACAATGAGCAGTTCTTC.

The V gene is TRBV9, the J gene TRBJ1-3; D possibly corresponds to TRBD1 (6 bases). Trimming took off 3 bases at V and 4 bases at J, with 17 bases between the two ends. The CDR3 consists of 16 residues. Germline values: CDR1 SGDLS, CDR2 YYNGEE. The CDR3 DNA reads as TGTGCCAGCAGCGCAGACCCCAGGGGTGCCGGAAACACCATATATTTT. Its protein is CASSADPRGAGNTIYF.

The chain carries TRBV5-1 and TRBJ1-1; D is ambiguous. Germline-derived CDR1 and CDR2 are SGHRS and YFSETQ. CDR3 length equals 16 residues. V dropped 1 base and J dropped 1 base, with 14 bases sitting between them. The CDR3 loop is CASSLLFQERNTEAFF. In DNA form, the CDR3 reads TGCGCCAGCAGCTTGTTATTCCAGGAAAGGAACACTGAAGCTTTCTTT.

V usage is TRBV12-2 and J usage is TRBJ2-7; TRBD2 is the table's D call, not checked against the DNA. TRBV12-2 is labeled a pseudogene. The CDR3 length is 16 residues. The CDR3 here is CASRELAGVSLYEQYF. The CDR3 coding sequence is TGTGCAAGTCGAGAACTAGCGGGAGTAAGCCTCTACGAGCAGTACTTC.

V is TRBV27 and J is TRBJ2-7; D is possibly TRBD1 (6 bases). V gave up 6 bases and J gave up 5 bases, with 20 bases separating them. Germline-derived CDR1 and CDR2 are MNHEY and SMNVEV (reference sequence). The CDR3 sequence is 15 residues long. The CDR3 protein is CASSMLGQSQDEQYF. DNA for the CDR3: TGTGCCAGCAGCATGTTGGGACAAAGCCAAGACGAGCAGTACTTC.

The CDR3 loop reads CSVAGTGTPQYF. CDR3 DNA: TGCAGCGTAGCCGGGACAGGGACGCCCCAGTACTTC. The chain is built from TRBV29-1 and TRBJ2-5; 9 nucleotides agree with TRBD1. This CDR3 has 12 residues. The V and J ends lost 6 bases and 9 bases, in that order; junction bases with no gene match: 8. Germline loops: CDR1 SQVTM, CDR2 ANQGSEA.

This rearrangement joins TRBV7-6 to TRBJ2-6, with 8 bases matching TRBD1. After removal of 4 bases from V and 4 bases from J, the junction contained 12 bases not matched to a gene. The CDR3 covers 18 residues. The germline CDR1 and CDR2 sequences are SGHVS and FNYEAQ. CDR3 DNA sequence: TGTGCCAGCAGCTGGGCAGGGGGCGTGGAATCCGGGGCCAACGTCCTGACTTTC. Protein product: CASSWAGGVESGANVLTF.

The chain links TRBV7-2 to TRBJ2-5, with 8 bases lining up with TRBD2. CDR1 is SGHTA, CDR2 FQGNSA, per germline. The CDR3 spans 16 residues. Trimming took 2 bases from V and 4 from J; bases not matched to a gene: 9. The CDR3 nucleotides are TGTGCCAGCAGCTTAAGCGTGGGACTAGGGGTAGAGACCCAGTACTTC. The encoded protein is CASSLSVGLGVETQYF.

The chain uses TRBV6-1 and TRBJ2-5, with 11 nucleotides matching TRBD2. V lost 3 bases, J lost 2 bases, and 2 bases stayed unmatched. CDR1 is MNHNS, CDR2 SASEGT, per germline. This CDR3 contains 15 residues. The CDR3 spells CASSEIAGGQETQYF. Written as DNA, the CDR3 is TGTGCCAGCAGTGAGATAGCGGGAGGGCAAGAGACCCAGTACTTC.

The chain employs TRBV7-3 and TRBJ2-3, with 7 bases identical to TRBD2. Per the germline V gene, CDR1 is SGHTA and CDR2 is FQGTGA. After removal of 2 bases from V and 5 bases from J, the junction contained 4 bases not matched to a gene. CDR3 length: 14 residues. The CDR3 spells CASSLGGGIDTQYF. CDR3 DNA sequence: TGTGCCAGCAGCTTAGGGGGGGGAATAGATACGCAGTATTTT.

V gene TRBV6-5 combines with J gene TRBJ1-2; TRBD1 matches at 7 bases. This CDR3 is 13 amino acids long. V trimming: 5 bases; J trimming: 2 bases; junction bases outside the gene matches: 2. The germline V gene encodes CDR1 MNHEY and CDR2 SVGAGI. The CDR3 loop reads CASSLTGNYGYTF. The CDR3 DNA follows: TGTGCCAGCAGTCTGACAGGGAACTATGGCTACACCTTC.

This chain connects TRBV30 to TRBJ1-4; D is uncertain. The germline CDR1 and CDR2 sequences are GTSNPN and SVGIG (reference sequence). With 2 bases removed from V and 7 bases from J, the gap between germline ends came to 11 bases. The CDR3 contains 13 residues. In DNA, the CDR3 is TGTGCCTGGAGTATCACGGCGGCTGAAAAACTGTTTTTT. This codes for CAWSITAAEKLFF.

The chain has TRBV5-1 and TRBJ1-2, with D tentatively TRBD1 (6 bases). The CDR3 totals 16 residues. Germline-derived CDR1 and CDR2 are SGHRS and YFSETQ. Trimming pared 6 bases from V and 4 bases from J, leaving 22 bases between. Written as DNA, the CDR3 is TGCGCCAGCAACCTGGGCCACAGGGCGCTGCCCTATGGCTACACCTTC. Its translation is CASNLGHRALPYGYTF.